The clone carrying this TCR beta chain was counted a single time. DNA at approximately 200 ng, about 30,000 T cell genomes, went into sorted-subset replicate PCRs. Libraries were prepared by immunoSEQ multiplex PCR; TCRdb keeps only in-frame clonotypes and omits some of them. The sample contains approximately 100,000 clones, around two thirds of which appear only once. The sample originates from a study of shared clonotypes between healthy human individuals. CDR3 length equals 15 residues. Germline loops: CDR1 SGHVS, CDR2 FQNEAQ. The ends were cut back, 5 bases at V and 6 bases at J, with 18 bases in the middle.

The gene calls are TRBV7-8 and TRBJ2-3, with D possibly being TRBD1 or TRBD2 (5 bases each). The TCR sequence derives from a man aged 25-45 years in good health. Sequenced material: memory CD8+ T cells sorted from blood. Subset specified: CD45RO+ cells pooled with CCR7-negative TemRA cells. The CDR3 is CASSPPGTVGDTQYF. CDR3 sequence (DNA): TGTGCCAGCAGCCCCCCGGGGACGGTCGGGGATACGCAGTATTTT.